This is a list of T cell receptor beta chains from one sample in a study of early T cells in non-severe SARS-CoV-2 infection. One entry per CDR3 protein results from TCRdb running MiXCR on the 5' RACE reads. The sample carries roughly 45,000 distinct CDR3 sequences, about 4% recorded once. Sequenced material: whole blood. These receptors were obtained from an adult who was a healthcare worker with PCR-confirmed SARS-CoV-2 infection or an uninfected control (not recorded which). Both conserved end residues are part of each CDR3. D genes are given only for firm matches.

V	D	J	CDR3
TRBV10-3	TRBD2	TRBJ2-2	CAISATSGDTGELFF
TRBV7-2	TRBD1	TRBJ2-7	CASSFDRGPYEQYF
TRBV29-1	TRBD2	TRBJ2-7	CSVEGLAGAYEQYF
TRBV6-5	TRBD1	TRBJ1-1	CASSRTGETEAFF
TRBV3-1	TRBD1	TRBJ1-2	CASSQDGAGGLGYTF
TRBV7-2	TRBD2	TRBJ2-7	CASTLAGGNSYEQYF
TRBV20-1	.	TRBJ2-7	CSGDLLSYEQYF
TRBV4-2	.	TRBJ1-1	CASSPQSREGTEAFF
TRBV7-2	.	TRBJ2-3	CASSREGHYTDTQYF
TRBV7-8	TRBD2	TRBJ2-1	CASSASGNYNEQFF
TRBV10-3	TRBD1	TRBJ2-6	CAISSILGTDNSGANVLTF
TRBV29-1	.	TRBJ2-7	CSAGDSTYEQYF
TRBV7-3	TRBD2	TRBJ2-2	CVSKLAGNTGELFF
TRBV5-4	TRBD1	TRBJ2-5	CASRTGGNQETQYF
TRBV14	.	TRBJ2-3	CASSQGLNPTDTQYF
TRBV7-2	TRBD2	TRBJ2-5	CASSKTSGFQETQYF